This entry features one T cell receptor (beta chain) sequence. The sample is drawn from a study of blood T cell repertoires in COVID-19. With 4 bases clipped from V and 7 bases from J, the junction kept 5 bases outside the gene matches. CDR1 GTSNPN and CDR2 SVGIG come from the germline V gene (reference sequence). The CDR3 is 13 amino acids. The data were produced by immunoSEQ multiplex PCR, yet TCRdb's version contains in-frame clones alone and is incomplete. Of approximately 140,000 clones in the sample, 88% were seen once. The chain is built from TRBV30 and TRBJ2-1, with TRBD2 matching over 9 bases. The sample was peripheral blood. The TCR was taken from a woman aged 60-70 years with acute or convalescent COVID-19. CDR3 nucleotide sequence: TGTGCCTGGAAGGCTAGCGGGGTAAATGAGCAGTTCTTC. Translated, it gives CAWKASGVNEQFF.